What follows describes a single T cell receptor beta chain. Only in-frame clones appear in the TCRdb table, and some are missing; sequencing was by immunoSEQ multiplex PCR. Here the sample spans more than 95,000 clones, around 80% being singletons. This sample was taken from a study of blood T cell repertoires in COVID-19. The CDR3 is 14 residues long. From germline, CDR1 is KGHSH and CDR2 LQKENI. The germline V and J ends were trimmed by 4 bases and 2 bases, with 12 bases remaining between them. The sequencing input was peripheral blood. The TCR comes from a man between 65 and 85 years old with active or convalescent COVID-19. V is TRBV18 and J is TRBJ2-7, with D maybe TRBD2 (5 bases). DNA for the CDR3: TGTGCCAGCTCACTTCGGACGGGGACCTACGAGCAGTACTTC. Protein: CASSLRTGTYEQYF.